Listed below are T cell receptor beta chains from one sample, sequenced in a study of OX40 agonist ivuxolimab in advanced cancers. Using immunoSEQ multiplex PCR, the repertoire was profiled, and TCRdb retains in-frame clones only, with some absent. The sample records 80,000 to 95,000 clones, about 86% being singletons. The sample consisted of CD4+ or CD8+ T cells sorted from blood, taken in a trial of the OX40 agonist ivuxolimab. The source of these receptors is an adult with an advanced solid tumor such as melanoma, head and neck, liver or kidney cancer. CDR3s include the opening cysteine and the closing phenylalanine or tryptophan. A D gene is named only where the DNA matches it firmly. Rows may omit the clone size; those that give it use once, few, many or a size class.

j_call,d_call,v_call,clone_size,cdr3_aa,cdr3_nt
TRBJ1-4,-,TRBV5-1,-,CASSLGVGGRSEKLFF,TGCGCCAGCAGCTTGGGCGTGGGGGGGCGCAGTGAAAAACTGTTTTTT
TRBJ1-3,-,TRBV19,few,CASSMEIYSGNTIYF,TGTGCCAGTAGTATGGAGATTTACTCTGGAAACACCATATATTTT
TRBJ1-2,TRBD1,TRBV15,-,CATSRTTGVFDYGYTF,TGTGCCACCAGCAGAACCACAGGGGTTTTCGACTATGGCTACACCTTC
TRBJ1-4,TRBD1,TRBV30,few,CAWSVNRGHGRREKLFF,TGTGCCTGGAGTGTAAACAGGGGGCACGGTCGTCGTGAAAAACTGTTTTTT
TRBJ1-3,TRBD1,TRBV2,once,CASFNPRRGHNSGNTIYF,TGTGCCAGCTTTAACCCCCGAAGGGGGCACAACTCTGGAAACACCATATATTTT
TRBJ1-3,-,TRBV30,-,CAWKIQTTGNTIYF,TGTGCCTGGAAGATACAGACAACTGGAAACACCATATATTTT
TRBJ2-5,-,TRBV5-1,-,CASSLIGGHETQYF,TGCGCCAGCAGCTTGATCGGGGGTCACGAGACCCAGTACTTC
TRBJ2-5,TRBD2,TRBV29-1,once,CSVTPRGVRYQETQYF,TGCAGCGTCACCCCCCGGGGGGTTCGATACCAAGAGACCCAGTACTTC
TRBJ1-1,-,TRBV28,-,CASSFPGMNTEAFF,TGTGCCAGCAGTTTCCCCGGGATGAACACTGAAGCTTTCTTT
TRBJ1-2,TRBD1,TRBV5-4,-,CASSLAAGRGDYGYTF,TGTGCCAGCAGCTTGGCCGCGGGCAGGGGGGACTATGGCTACACCTTC
TRBJ1-6,-,TRBV2,-,CASSKRGQGGAPLHF,TGTGCCAGCAGCAAGCGGGGGCAGGGTGGTGCACCCCTCCACTTT
TRBJ2-3,TRBD2,TRBV7-3,once,CASSSLPVTSGGATDTQYF,TGTGCCAGCAGCTCCTTACCCGTCACTAGCGGGGGGGCCACAGATACGCAGTATTTT
TRBJ1-3,-,TRBV4-3,-,CASSQEPRNPSGNTIYF,TGCGCCAGCAGCCAAGAGCCCAGGAACCCCTCTGGAAACACCATATATTTT
TRBJ2-5,TRBD1,TRBV18,-,CASSPQGTGDGTQYF,TGTGCCAGCTCACCGCAAGGGACAGGGGACGGGACCCAGTACTTC
TRBJ2-2,-,TRBV2,-,CASSIRQNTGELFF,TGTGCCAGCAGTATCAGACAGAACACCGGGGAGCTGTTTTTT
TRBJ1-1,-,TRBV29-1,-,CSVVRGGVNPEAFF,TGCAGCGTTGTAAGGGGGGGCGTAAATCCTGAAGCTTTCTTT
TRBJ2-2,-,TRBV19,-,CASSISVAGELFF,TGTGCCAGTAGTATAAGTGTCGCCGGGGAGCTGTTTTTT
TRBJ2-3,-,TRBV19,-,CASSIGLQPPTDTQYF,TGTGCCAGTAGTATAGGGCTACAACCCCCCACAGATACGCAGTATTTT
TRBJ2-2,-,TRBV5-1,-,CASSLDPPSEGTGELFF,TGCGCCAGCAGCTTGGACCCACCTAGCGAAGGCACCGGGGAGCTGTTTTTT
TRBJ2-7,TRBD2,TRBV5-1,-,CASSSSVAGGLSEQYF,TGCGCCAGCAGCTCTAGCGTAGCGGGGGGTCTATCCGAGCAGTACTTC
TRBJ2-3,-,TRBV6-5,-,CASSRAGSDTDTQYF,TGTGCCAGCAGTAGGGCAGGGTCCGACACAGATACGCAGTATTTT
TRBJ2-2,-,TRBV5-1,-,CASSRVGQARTGELFF,TGCGCCAGCAGCCGGGTCGGGCAGGCTCGCACCGGGGAGCTGTTTTTT
TRBJ1-3,-,TRBV2,-,CASRAGGEFGNTIYF,TGTGCCAGCAGGGCGGGGGGCGAATTTGGAAACACCATATATTTT
TRBJ2-5,TRBD2,TRBV2,-,CASTRSSGGAQTQYF,TGTGCCAGCACCAGGTCTAGCGGGGGGGCCCAGACCCAGTACTTC
TRBJ2-3,TRBD2,TRBV11-3,-,CASSSGTSGGLSTDTQYF,TGTGCCAGCAGCTCCGGGACTAGCGGGGGGTTAAGCACAGATACGCAGTATTTT
TRBJ1-2,TRBD1,TRBV4-1,few,CASSITLPGQGTYGYTF,TGCGCCAGCAGCATTACCCTCCCGGGACAGGGTACCTATGGCTACACCTTC
TRBJ1-2,-,TRBV5-5,-,CASSLQYGRANYGYTF,TGTGCCAGCAGCTTGCAGTACGGACGAGCTAACTATGGCTACACCTTC
TRBJ2-2,-,TRBV7-3,-,CASSLTGGGSPANTGELFF,TGTGCCAGCAGCTTAACGGGGGGCGGGTCTCCTGCGAACACCGGGGAGCTGTTTTTT
TRBJ1-1,-,TRBV7-6,-,CASSLAFGAPGTEAFF,TGTGCCAGCAGCTTAGCATTCGGGGCACCGGGGACTGAAGCTTTCTTT
TRBJ2-7,-,TRBV18,-,CASSHGGPNEQYF,TGTGCCAGCTCACACGGAGGCCCCAACGAGCAGTACTTC
TRBJ2-7,-,TRBV11-2,-,CASSSGHHLYDEQYF,TGTGCCAGCAGCTCAGGACACCACCTTTACGACGAGCAGTACTTC
TRBJ2-3,-,TRBV19,-,CASSISPPSTLTDTQYF,TGTGCCAGTAGTATCAGCCCGCCCTCTACCCTCACAGATACGCAGTATTTT
TRBJ2-7,TRBD1,TRBV7-2,-,CASSPRTGRYEQYF,TGTGCCAGCAGCCCACGGACAGGCAGATACGAGCAGTACTTC
TRBJ2-7,-,TRBV5-1,-,CASSGGILLSYEQYF,-
TRBJ2-1,-,TRBV6-6,-,CASSYGLARDEQFF,TGTGCCAGCAGTTACGGCTTGGCACGCGATGAGCAGTTCTTC